This is a list of T cell receptor beta chains from one sample in a study of beta chain features in type 1 diabetes. Data came from immunoSEQ multiplex PCR; TCRdb stores just in-frame clones and leaves some out. Found here are around 99,000 clones, roughly 40% of them singletons; the top ten hold over 0.065%. What was sequenced was stem cell memory CD4+ T cells from blood. These receptor sequences come from a woman between 18 and 30 years old in good health. Each CDR3 is given with its conserved first and last residue. A D gene is named only where the DNA matches it firmly. For some rows the clone size is stated as once, few or many, or as a class when expanded; others skip it.

>NA|TRBV11-2|NA|TRBJ2-5
CASSYSPRTAQETQYF
TGTGCCAGCAGCTATAGTCCCAGGACAGCCCAAGAGACCCAGTACTTC
>TRBD1|TRBV28|NA|TRBJ2-1
CASSRMGQIYEQFF
TGTGCCAGCAGCCGAATGGGACAGATCTATGAGCAGTTCTTC
>TRBD2|TRBV5-1|few|TRBJ2-3
CASSLLGGRATDTQYF
TGCGCCAGCAGCTTGTTAGGAGGGAGGGCCACAGATACGCAGTATTTT
>NA|TRBV20-1|few|TRBJ2-7
CSVTRGSEQYF
TGCAGTGTAACCAGGGGTTCCGAGCAGTACTTC
>TRBD1|TRBV19|NA|TRBJ2-7
CASSPGTDQREQYF
TGTGCCAGTAGCCCCGGGACAGACCAGCGCGAGCAGTACTTC
>NA|TRBV4-2|few|TRBJ2-4
CASSQVILSIQYF
TGTGCCAGCAGCCAAGTGATATTGAGTATTCAGTACTTC
>TRBD1|TRBV19|NA|TRBJ2-6
CASTPVGTALSGANVLTF
TGTGCCAGTACCCCCGTCGGGACAGCTCTCTCTGGGGCCAACGTCCTGACTTTC
>NA|TRBV27|NA|TRBJ1-4
CASSLRVGRSYSQELFF
TGTGCCAGCAGTTTACGGGTCGGGAGGAGCTACTCCCAGGAACTGTTTTTT
>NA|TRBV6-1|once|TRBJ1-2
CASRQQGRGYTF
TGTGCCAGCAGGCAACAGGGCCGAGGCTACACCTTC
>TRBD2|TRBV5-1|NA|TRBJ2-1
CASSLGSGSNPHEQFF
TGCGCCAGCAGCTTGGGTAGCGGGAGTAATCCGCATGAGCAGTTCTTC
>NA|TRBV6-1|NA|TRBJ1-3
CASRRGSSGNTIYF
TGTGCCAGCAGGCGAGGATCCTCTGGAAACACCATATATTTT
>NA|TRBV2|once|TRBJ1-1
CASRVREGNTEAFF
TGTGCCAGCAGAGTCAGGGAAGGGAACACTGAAGCTTTCTTT
>TRBD1|TRBV5-1|NA|TRBJ1-4
CASSLRQGNEKLFF
TGCGCCAGCAGCTTGAGACAGGGAAATGAAAAACTGTTTTTT
>TRBD2|TRBV4-1|NA|TRBJ2-7
CASRPLAGTAYEQYF
TGCGCCAGCAGGCCTCTAGCGGGAACGGCCTACGAGCAGTACTTC
>TRBD1|TRBV2|few|TRBJ1-2
CASSATGGAYGYTF
TGTGCCAGCAGTGCTACAGGGGGCGCCTATGGCTACACCTTC
>NA|TRBV11-2|NA|TRBJ2-3
CASSLGAQLGTDTQYF
TGTGCCAGCAGCTTAGGGGCCCAGCTTGGCACAGATACGCAGTATTTT
>TRBD1|TRBV19|NA|TRBJ1-5
CASRQTTGRNQPQHF
TGTGCCAGTAGGCAGACGACAGGGCGGAATCAGCCCCAGCATTTT
>TRBD2|TRBV2|NA|TRBJ2-3
CASSKAGVQYF
TGTGCCAGCAGTAAAGCGGGAGTGCAGTATTTT
>NA|TRBV14|NA|TRBJ1-2
CASSQDSIYGYTF
TGTGCCAGCAGCCAAGATTCCATCTATGGCTACACCTTC
>TRBD2|TRBV5-1|few|TRBJ2-1
CASSSGTSGIEQFF
TGCGCCAGCAGCTCCGGGACTAGCGGCATTGAGCAGTTCTTC
>TRBD1|TRBV19|NA|TRBJ2-1
CASSIVDRVGNEQFF
TGTGCCAGTAGTATAGTAGACAGGGTCGGCAATGAGCAGTTCTTC
>NA|TRBV18|NA|TRBJ2-7
CASSPRPQYEQYF
TGTGCCAGCTCACCACGTCCACAGTACGAGCAGTACTTC
>NA|TRBV9|NA|TRBJ2-3
CASSVAVSHPGADTQYF
TGTGCCAGCAGCGTAGCCGTGAGTCACCCAGGGGCAGATACGCAGTATTTT
>TRBD1|TRBV5-1|NA|TRBJ2-7
CASSLGMGQTTYEQYF
TGCGCCAGCAGCTTGGGGATGGGACAGACAACTTACGAGCAGTACTTC
>TRBD1|TRBV6-6|NA|TRBJ2-7
CASSAGTGVYEQYF
TGTGCCAGCAGCGCCGGGACAGGGGTCTACGAGCAGTACTTC
>TRBD2|TRBV9|NA|TRBJ2-1
CASSARLAGSYNEQFF
TGTGCCAGCAGCGCCCGACTAGCGGGATCCTACAATGAGCAGTTCTTC
>NA|TRBV5-1|NA|TRBJ2-2
CASSLQGQNTGELFF
TGCGCCAGCAGCTTGCAGGGACAGAACACCGGGGAGCTGTTTTTT
>NA|TRBV28|NA|TRBJ2-7
CASSLSPGISYEQYF
TGTGCCAGCAGTTTATCCCCAGGAATCTCCTACGAGCAGTACTTC
>NA|TRBV7-2|few|TRBJ2-5
CASSSVLSGETQYF
TGTGCCAGCAGCTCGGTCCTGAGCGGGGAGACCCAGTACTTC